A selection of T cell receptor beta chains follows, all from one sample in a study of shared clonotypes between healthy human individuals. This table comes from immunoSEQ multiplex PCR, and its TCRdb copy is limited to in-frame clones, with some not included. The repertoire holds 2.3 million or so clones, with just over 90% as singletons. Sequenced input: naive CD4+ T cells from PBMCs. These TCRs come from a man aged 18 to 30 in good health. Some clones in this sample may be carry-over from other donors' samples. CDR3s include the opening cysteine and the closing phenylalanine or tryptophan. D genes are given only for firm matches. Only part of the rows carry a size: once, few, many, or a class if the clone is expanded.

>TRBD2|TRBJ2-1|TRBV4-2|once|16
TGTGCCAGCAGCCGAAAAGGGACTAGCGGGAGCGGTGAGCAGTTCTTC
CASSRKGTSGSGEQFF
>-|TRBJ1-2|TRBV19|-|12
TGTGCCACCTCCGGACACCCTCTCGGCTACACCTTC
CATSGHPLGYTF
>TRBD1|TRBJ2-7|TRBV7-2|-|15
TGTGCCAGCAGCTTAGGCGCGACAGGGGCGTACGAGCAGTACTTC
CASSLGATGAYEQYF
>-|TRBJ2-5|TRBV11-1|-|17
TGTGCCAGCAGCTTAAAGATTGGGGGTCGGAGCCAAGAGACCCAGTACTTC
CASSLKIGGRSQETQYF
>TRBD1|TRBJ2-1|TRBV6-5|-|15
TGTGCCAGCAGTTATCGCGGGACAGGGGAAAATGAGCAGTTCTTC
CASSYRGTGENEQFF
>TRBD1|TRBJ2-7|TRBV5-1|-|18
TGCGCCAGCAGCCCAACCCCGGGACAGACGACGAGGGGCTACGAGCAGTACTTC
CASSPTPGQTTRGYEQYF
>-|TRBJ2-7|TRBV28|-|13
TGTGCCAGCAGGGATCGGGTGGGCTACGAGCAGTACTTC
CASRDRVGYEQYF
>TRBD2|TRBJ2-7|TRBV29-1|-|15
TGCAGCGTTGCGGAGACTAGCGGGAACCATTACGAGCAGTACTTC
CSVAETSGNHYEQYF
>-|TRBJ2-7|TRBV27|-|14
TGTGCCAGCAGTTCCCCCCGTAGGAACTACGAGCAGTACTTC
CASSSPRRNYEQYF
>TRBD2|TRBJ2-1|TRBV11-2|-|15
TGTGCCAGCAGCCTCGGCGGGAGCTCCTACAATGAGCAGTTCTTC
CASSLGGSSYNEQFF
>TRBD1|TRBJ2-3|TRBV28|-|13
TGTGCCGGGGGGACAGGGGGCTCAGATACGCAGTATTTT
CAGGTGGSDTQYF
>-|TRBJ2-7|TRBV7-2|-|16
TGTGCCAGCAGCTTAGGTGGAACCACCTTCTCCTACGAGCAGTACTTC
CASSLGGTTFSYEQYF
>TRBD2|TRBJ2-1|TRBV28|-|18
TGTGCCAGCAGTGGGAGGGGACGGGATCCTAGCTCCTACAATGAGCAGTTCTTC
CASSGRGRDPSSYNEQFF
>TRBD2|TRBJ2-5|TRBV30|-|14
TGTGCCTGGATAGTTAGCGGGGGGGGAGAGACCCAGTACTTC
CAWIVSGGGETQYF
>TRBD1|TRBJ1-1|TRBV9|once|14
TGTGCCAGCAGCGTGACAGGGGGCAACACTGAAGCTTTCTTT
CASSVTGGNTEAFF
>TRBD1|TRBJ2-3|TRBV7-3|-|15
TGTGCCAGCAGCATGACAGGGGGGGACACAGATACGCAGTATTTT
CASSMTGGDTDTQYF
>TRBD2|TRBJ2-2|TRBV4-1|-|18
TGCGCCAGCAGCCCGGGACTAGCGGGAGAAGGGAACACCGGGGAGCTGTTTTTT
CASSPGLAGEGNTGELFF
>-|TRBJ1-4|TRBV5-1|-|13
TGCGCCAGCAGCTTGGGGCAGAATGAAAAACTGTTTTTT
CASSLGQNEKLFF
>-|TRBJ1-4|TRBV7-6|-|16
TGTGCCAGCAGCTATACTGACAGATCAACTAATGAAAAACTGTTTTTT
CASSYTDRSTNEKLFF
>TRBD2|TRBJ2-7|TRBV5-1|-|16
TGCGCCAGCAGCCCGCGGGAGGCCAGACTCTCCTACGAGCAGTACTTC
CASSPREARLSYEQYF
>-|TRBJ2-3|TRBV19|-|17
TGTGCCAGTAGTATCCGCGCCCTTTGGGCGACCACAGATACGCAGTATTTT
CASSIRALWATTDTQYF
>TRBD1|TRBJ2-7|TRBV28|-|15
TGTGCCAGCAGCCCGCTGTCAGGGGGTAACTACGAGCAGTACTTC
CASSPLSGGNYEQYF
>TRBD2|TRBJ2-1|TRBV9|-|16
TGTGCCAGCAGTGCCCGGGGGAGGACTAGCGGGAATGAGCAGTTCTTC
CASSARGRTSGNEQFF
>TRBD2|TRBJ2-3|TRBV5-4|-|16
TGTGCCAGCAGCCCAAGCCGAGCGGGAGTAATAGATACGCAGTATTTT
CASSPSRAGVIDTQYF
>TRBD2|TRBJ2-7|TRBV5-1|-|14
TGCGCCAGCACGGTCGATTGGTCGGGAGGAGAGCAGTACTTC
CASTVDWSGGEQYF
>-|TRBJ1-2|TRBV29-1|-|11
TGCAGCGCTGTAGGGGGGTCGGGCTACACCTTC
CSAVGGSGYTF